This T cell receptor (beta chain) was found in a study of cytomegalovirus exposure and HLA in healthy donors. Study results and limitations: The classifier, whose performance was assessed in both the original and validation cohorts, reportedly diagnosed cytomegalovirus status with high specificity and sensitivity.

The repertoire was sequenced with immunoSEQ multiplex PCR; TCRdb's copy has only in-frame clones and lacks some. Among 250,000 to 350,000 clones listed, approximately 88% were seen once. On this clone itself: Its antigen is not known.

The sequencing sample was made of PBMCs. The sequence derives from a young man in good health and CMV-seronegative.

CDR3 sequence: CASSQNRGTEAFF. The CDR3 bases are TGCGCCAGCAGCCAAAATCGGGGGACTGAAGCTTTCTTT. The chain carries TRBV4-1 and TRBJ1-1; a weak D match, TRBD1 (5 bases). This CDR3 has 13 amino acids. Germline V gives CDR1 MGHRA, CDR2 YSYEKL. The ends were cut back, 2 bases at V and 5 bases at J, with 9 bases in the middle.